These 28 T cell receptor beta chains were sequenced from one sample in a study of blood T cell repertoires in COVID-19. Using immunoSEQ multiplex PCR, the repertoire was profiled, and TCRdb retains in-frame clones only, with some absent. The sample has roughly 170,000 clones, less than 85% seen once. Sequencing was carried out using PBMCs or T cells enriched from blood (not recorded which). These receptor sequences come from a woman in her fifties or sixties who had recovered from COVID-19.

This clone appeared once. The V and J genes are TRBV6-5 and TRBJ1-4, with no clear D. The CDR3 is 15 residues long. Deletions cut 4 bases from V and 5 bases from J, with 14 bases between. The germline CDR1 and CDR2 sequences are MNHEY and SVGAGI. The CDR3 loop is CASSFLGPQNEKLFF. For the CDR3, the DNA is TGTGCCAGCAGTTTCCTCGGCCCACAGAATGAAAAACTGTTTTTT.

The chain recombines TRBV24-1 with TRBJ2-1; D is unresolved. Trimming removed 3 bases at V and 6 bases at J, with 8 bases between. The CDR3 is made up of 13 amino acids. Germline CDR1 and CDR2: KGHDR and SFDVKD. The CDR3 DNA sequence: TGTGCCACCAGTGATCCTCCTAGCAATGAGCAGTTCTTC. Its protein product is CATSDPPSNEQFF.

The J gene is TRBJ2-5, the V gene TRBV19; TRBD1 matches at 7 bases. V lost 6 bases, J lost 5 bases, and 12 bases stayed unmatched. There are 15 residues in the CDR3. CDR1 and CDR2 (germline): LNHDA, SQIVND (reference sequence). CDR3: CASSAPWDSSETQYF. The CDR3, as DNA: TGTGCCAGTAGCGCCCCCTGGGACAGTTCCGAGACCCAGTACTTC.

The chain couples TRBV27 to TRBJ2-1, with D possibly being TRBD1 (7 bases). Trimming took off 6 bases at V and 1 base at J, with 13 bases between the two ends. CDR1 is MNHEY and CDR2 is SMNVEV in the germline V gene (reference sequence). The CDR3 sequence is 15 residues long. CDR3 sequence: CASRYGGQSYNEQFF. CDR3 sequence (DNA): TGTGCCAGCAGGTACGGGGGACAGTCCTACAATGAGCAGTTCTTC.

The chain has TRBV7-2 and TRBJ2-3; D uncertain. The germline V gene encodes CDR1 SGHTA and CDR2 FQGNSA. The CDR3 extends over 12 amino acids. Trimming removed 6 bases at V and 2 bases at J, with 6 bases between. CDR3 DNA sequence: TGTGCCAGCAGGGCCTTCACAGATACGCAGTATTTT. Its translation is CASRAFTDTQYF.

V usage is TRBV5-4 and J usage is TRBJ1-2; 7 nucleotides align to TRBD1. Germline CDR1 SGHNT, CDR2 YYREEE (reference sequence). There are 14 residues in the CDR3. V was clipped by 3 bases and J by 4 bases; unmatched bases: 6. CDR3 in amino acids: CASSSPTGSYGYTF. CDR3 coding DNA: TGTGCCAGCAGCTCCCCGACAGGGAGCTATGGCTACACCTTC.

V and J are TRBV28 and TRBJ1-5, with 11 bases matching TRBD1. From germline, CDR1 is MDHEN and CDR2 SYDVKM. Trimming cost V 6 bases and J 4 bases; bases outside gene matches: 2. This CDR3 is 14 amino acids long. DNA for the CDR3: TGTGCCAGCAGGGACAGGGGGCTAAATCAGCCCCAGCATTTT. Protein sequence: CASRDRGLNQPQHF. Full variable domain (remainder filled in from reference TRBV28 and TRBJ1-5): DVKVTQSSRYLVKRTGEKVFLECVQDMDHENMFWYRQDPGLGLRLIYFSYDVKMKEKGDIPEGYSVSREKKERFSLILESASTNQTSMYLCASRDRGLNQPQHFGDGTRLSIL.

This chain connects TRBV12-3 or TRBV12-4 to TRBJ2-3; D gene ambiguous. CDR3 length equals 12 residues. Trimming stripped 3 bases from V and 2 bases from J, with 3 bases between. The CDR3 DNA follows: TGTGCCAGCAGTTTCCACACAGATACGCAGTATTTT. As protein: CASSFHTDTQYF.

This rearrangement joins TRBV28 to TRBJ2-1; the D gene is possibly TRBD1 (5 bases). The length of the CDR3 is 15 residues. Germline CDR1 and CDR2: MDHEN and SYDVKM. Trimming shortened V by 6 bases and J by 3 bases, and 15 bases separated the two germline ends. CDR3 sequence (DNA): TGTGCCAGCAGCATACAGGCTGACGTCTACAATGAGCAGTTCTTC. This translates into CASSIQADVYNEQFF.

This clone was counted between two and nine times. The CDR3 DNA follows: TGTGCCAGCAGCTTGTGGGAGGGCCCCCAGCCCCAGCATTTT. Translation: CASSLWEGPQPQHF. The rearrangement links TRBV7-9 to TRBJ1-5; no definite D call. Trimming removed 3 bases from V and 7 bases from J, with 13 bases in between. Per germline, CDR1 SEHNR and CDR2 FQNEAQ (reference sequence). This CDR3 spans 14 amino acids. The full variable domain, rest sourced from reference TRBV7-9 and TRBJ1-5, is DTGVSQNPRHKITKRGQNVTFRCDPISEHNRLYWYRQTLGQGPEFLTYFQNEAQLEKSRLLSDRFSAERPKGSFSTLEIQRTEQGDSAMYLCASSLWEGPQPQHFGDGTRLSIL.

This chain links TRBV19 with TRBJ2-5; the match to TRBD2 covers 8 bases. This CDR3 is built from 16 residues. CDR1 is LNHDA and CDR2 is SQIVND in the germline V gene (reference sequence). Germline trimming cut 5 bases from V and 5 bases from J; bases unmatched to any gene: 13. The CDR3 DNA sequence: TGTGCCAGTAGTCCCCGGGGGGGCCGATCCGCGGAGACCCAGTACTTC. Translating gives CASSPRGGRSAETQYF.

The chain couples TRBV5-5 to TRBJ2-1, with D possibly being TRBD1 (6 bases). The CDR3 consists of 12 residues. Trimming stripped 4 bases from V and 15 bases from J, with 17 bases between. Per germline, CDR1 SGHKS and CDR2 YYEKEE (reference sequence). Written as DNA, the CDR3 is TGTGCCAGCAGCCCAACCCCGGGACAAAGGTTCTTC. Translating gives CASSPTPGQRFF. The complete variable domain, with remaining parts taken from reference TRBV5-5 and TRBJ2-1, reads DAGVTQSPTHLIKTRGQQVTLRCSPISGHKSVSWYQQVLGQGPQFIFQYYEKEERGRGNFPDRFSARQFPNYSSELNVNALLLGDSALYLCASSPTPGQRFFGPGTRLTVL.

The chain uses TRBV5-6 and TRBJ1-4; D is undetermined. Germline CDR1 reads SGHDT; CDR2 reads YYEEEE. Trimming left V 4 bases short and J 11 bases short, with 12 bases between. The CDR3 sequence is 12 residues long. The CDR3, as DNA: TGTGCCAGCAGCCTGCTGGGCGGGAAACTGTTTTTT. It specifies CASSLLGGKLFF.

The CDR3, as DNA: TGTGCCAGCAGTTTGGGGGCACTTCCCTACGAGCAGTACGTC. It translates to CASSLGALPYEQYV. The chain carries TRBV28 and TRBJ2-7; TRBD1 might be the D (6 bases). V was shortened by 3 bases and J by 2 bases, with 11 bases between the two germline ends. From germline, CDR1 is MDHEN and CDR2 SYDVKM. There are 14 residues in the CDR3.

The CDR3 coding sequence is TGTGCCAGCAGTAGACCCCTACCGGGACAGGGTCCCTCCTACGAGCAGTACGTC. Amino acid sequence: CASSRPLPGQGPSYEQYV. This chain links TRBV6-2 or TRBV6-3 with TRBJ2-7, with TRBD1 matching 9 bases. The CDR3 has 18 residues. Losses at the gene ends were 5 bases for V and 0 bases for J; bases not matched to a gene: 14. Germline V CDR1 and CDR2: MNHEY, SVGEGT.

The chain combines TRBV19 with TRBJ2-3, with a weak D call TRBD2 (6 bases). The CDR3 is made up of 15 amino acids. Looked up from germline, CDR1 is LNHDA and CDR2 is SQIVND (reference sequence). Trimming took 7 bases from V and 0 from J, leaving 14 bases between them. The CDR3 DNA follows: TGTGCCAGTACCCCAGTGGGGGGTAGCACAGATACGCAGTATTTT. Its protein is CASTPVGGSTDTQYF.

The rearrangement links TRBV6-5 to TRBJ1-2; D is ambiguous. This CDR3 spans 11 amino acids. The V gene lost 6 bases and the J gene lost 7 bases, with 9 bases spanning the gap. The germline gives CDR1 MNHEY, CDR2 SVGAGI. CDR3 protein: CASRGRGGYTF. CDR3 nucleotide sequence: TGTGCCAGCAGGGGTCGGGGTGGCTACACCTTC.

The rearrangement links TRBV5-4 to TRBJ1-6; no firm D call. Germline V CDR1 and CDR2: SGHNT, YYREEE (reference sequence). The V end lost 2 bases, the J end lost 9 bases, and 12 bases lay between the germline ends. CDR3 length equals 14 residues. Here the CDR3 reads CASSLVDSRSPLHF. The CDR3 nucleotides are TGTGCCAGCAGCTTAGTTGATTCGCGTTCACCCCTCCACTTT.

The rearrangement links TRBV19 to TRBJ1-6, with 10 bases aligning to TRBD1. There are 15 residues in the CDR3. J lost 10 bases, V lost 5 bases, and 8 bases had no gene match. Germline CDR1 reads LNHDA; CDR2 reads SQIVND (reference sequence). The CDR3 bases are TGTGCCAGTAGTCGCTGGACAGGGGGATTGTCACCCCTCCACTTT. Protein product: CASSRWTGGLSPLHF.

Note on this clone: Additional DNA sequences in this sample encode the identical CDR3. The CDR3 DNA reads TGTGCCAGCAGCTTAAGCCGCTCGGGAAACACCATATATTTT. It codes for CASSLSRSGNTIYF. The rearrangement links TRBV7-8 to TRBJ1-3; no firm D call. CDR1 and CDR2 (germline): SGHVS, FQNEAQ. This CDR3 has 14 amino acids. V lost 2 bases, J lost 4 bases, and 9 bases lay in between.

This clone was observed many times. V gene TRBV10-3 combines with J gene TRBJ2-7; D possibly corresponds to TRBD2 (6 bases). CDR1 ENHRY and CDR2 SYGVKD come from the germline V gene. V lost 10 bases and J 2 bases, leaving 12 bases between the germline ends. This CDR3 region has 12 residues. CDR3 nucleotides: TGTGCCACCGCTAGCGTTGCCTACGAGCAGTACGTC. This encodes CATASVAYEQYV.

This clone was seen only a few times. Other DNA sequences in the same sample also yield this CDR3. V is TRBV7-2 and J is TRBJ1-5, with a possible D match to TRBD1 (5 bases). The CDR3 sequence is 13 residues long. The germline V gene has CDR1 SGHTA and CDR2 FQGNSA. V lost 6 bases and J 2 bases, leaving 8 bases between the germline ends. Here the CDR3 DNA reads TGTGCCAGCAGTCCGACAGGCAATCAGCCCCAGCATTTT. Translation gives CASSPTGNQPQHF.

The genes are TRBV6-1 and TRBJ1-4; D possibly corresponds to TRBD1 (6 bases). The CDR3 spans 15 residues. The germline gives CDR1 MNHNS, CDR2 SASEGT. V dropped 2 bases and J dropped 7 bases, with 14 bases sitting between them. The CDR3 spells CASSESGGAGEKLFF. CDR3 nucleotides: TGTGCCAGCAGTGAATCTGGGGGGGCTGGTGAAAAACTGTTTTTT.

The chain uses TRBV11-2 and TRBJ2-1, with 12 bases matching TRBD2. The CDR3 is 14 amino acids. V shed 5 bases and J 9 bases; nucleotides not matched to a gene: 5. Germline V CDR1 and CDR2: SGHAT, FQNNGV. CDR3 region: CASSGGLAGFEQFF. In nucleotides, the CDR3 is TGTGCCAGCAGCGGCGGACTAGCGGGATTTGAGCAGTTCTTC.

V and J are TRBV6-6 and TRBJ2-5; 9 bases align to TRBD1. The CDR3 has 12 amino acids. V shed 7 bases and J 5 bases; nucleotides not matched to a gene: 2. Germline V gives CDR1 MNHNY, CDR2 SVGAGI (reference sequence). The CDR3 coding sequence is TGTGCCAGCACGACAGGGGGTGAGACCCAGTACTTC. Amino acids: CASTTGGETQYF.

V and J are TRBV19 and TRBJ1-1, with D tentatively TRBD1 (6 bases). The CDR3 is 16 residues long. Trimming removed 2 bases at V and 0 bases at J, with 13 bases between. CDR1 is LNHDA, CDR2 SQIVND, per germline (reference sequence). The CDR3 bases are TGTGCCAGTAGTATACTAACAGGGATAATGAACACTGAAGCTTTCTTT. It specifies CASSILTGIMNTEAFF.

This chain uses TRBV5-1 with TRBJ2-7; D ambiguous. From germline, CDR1 is SGHRS and CDR2 YFSETQ. The CDR3 sequence is 12 residues long. V gave up 5 bases and J gave up 6 bases, with 12 bases separating them. In nucleotides, the CDR3 is TGCGCCAGCAGGGGCAGACCCGCCGAGCAGTACGTC. It specifies CASRGRPAEQYV.

The rearrangement uses TRBV19 and TRBJ1-5, with D perhaps matching TRBD1 (5 bases). Germline V gene data show CDR1 as LNHDA and CDR2 as SQIVND (reference sequence). V was clipped by 2 bases and J by 6 bases, with 26 bases between them. This CDR3 contains 19 residues. The CDR3 is CASSIPNGGFGTKGQPQHF. CDR3 DNA: TGTGCCAGTAGTATACCCAACGGGGGTTTTGGAACGAAGGGTCAGCCCCAGCATTTT.